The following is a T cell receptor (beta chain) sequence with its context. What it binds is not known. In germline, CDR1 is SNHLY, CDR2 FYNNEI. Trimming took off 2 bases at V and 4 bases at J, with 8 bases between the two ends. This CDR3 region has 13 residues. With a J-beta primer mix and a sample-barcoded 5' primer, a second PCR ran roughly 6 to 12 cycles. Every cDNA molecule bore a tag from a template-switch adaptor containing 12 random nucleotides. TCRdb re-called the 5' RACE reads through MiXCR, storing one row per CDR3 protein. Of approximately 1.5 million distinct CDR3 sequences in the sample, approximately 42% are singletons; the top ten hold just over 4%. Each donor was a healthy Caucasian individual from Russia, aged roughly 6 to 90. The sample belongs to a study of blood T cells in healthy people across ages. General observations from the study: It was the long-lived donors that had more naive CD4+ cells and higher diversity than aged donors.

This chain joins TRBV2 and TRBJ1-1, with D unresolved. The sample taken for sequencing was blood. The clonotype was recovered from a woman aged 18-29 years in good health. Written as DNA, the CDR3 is TGTGCCAGCAGTGAACTGGTCGTCACTGAAGCTTTCTTT. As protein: CASSELVVTEAFF.